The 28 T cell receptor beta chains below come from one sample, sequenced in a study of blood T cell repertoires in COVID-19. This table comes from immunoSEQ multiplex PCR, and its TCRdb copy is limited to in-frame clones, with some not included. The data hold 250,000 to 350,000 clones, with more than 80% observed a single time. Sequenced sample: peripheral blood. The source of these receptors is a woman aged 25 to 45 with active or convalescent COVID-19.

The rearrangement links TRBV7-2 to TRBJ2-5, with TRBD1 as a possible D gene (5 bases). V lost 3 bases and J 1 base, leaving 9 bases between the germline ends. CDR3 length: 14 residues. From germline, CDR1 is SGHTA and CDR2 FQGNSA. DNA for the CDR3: TGTGCCAGCAGCTTGGAGACAGCCCAAGAGACCCAGTACTTC. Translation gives CASSLETAQETQYF.

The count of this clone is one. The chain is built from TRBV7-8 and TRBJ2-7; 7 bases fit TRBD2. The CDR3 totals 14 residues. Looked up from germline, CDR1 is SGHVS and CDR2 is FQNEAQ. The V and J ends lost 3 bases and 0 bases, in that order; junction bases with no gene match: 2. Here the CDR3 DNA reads TGTGCCAGCAGCTTTCGCGGGGGCTCCTACGAGCAGTACTTC. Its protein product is CASSFRGGSYEQYF. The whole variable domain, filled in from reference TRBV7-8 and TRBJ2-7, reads GAGVSQSPRYKVAKRGQDVALRCDPISGHVSLFWYQQALGQGPEFLTYFQNEAQLDKSGLPSDRFFAERPEGSVSTLKIQRTQQEDSAVYLCASSFRGGSYEQYFGPGTRLTVT.

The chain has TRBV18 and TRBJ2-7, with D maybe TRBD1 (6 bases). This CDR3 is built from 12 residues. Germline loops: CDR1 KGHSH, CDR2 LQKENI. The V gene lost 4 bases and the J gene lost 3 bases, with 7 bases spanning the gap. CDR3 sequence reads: CASSRDNYEQYF. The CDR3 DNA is TGTGCCAGCTCACGGGACAACTACGAGCAGTACTTC. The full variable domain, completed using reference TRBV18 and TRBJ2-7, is NAGVMQNPRHLVRRRGQEARLRCSPMKGHSHVYWYRQLPEEGLKFMVYLQKENIIDESGMPKERFSAEFPKEGPSILRIQQVVRGDSAAYFCASSRDNYEQYFGPGTRLTVT.

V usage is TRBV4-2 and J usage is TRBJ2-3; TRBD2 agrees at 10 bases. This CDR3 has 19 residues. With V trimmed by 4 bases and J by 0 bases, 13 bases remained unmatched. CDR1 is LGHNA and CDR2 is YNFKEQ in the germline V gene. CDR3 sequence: CASSPRGLAGADSTDTQYF. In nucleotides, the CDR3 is TGTGCCAGCAGCCCCCGTGGGCTAGCGGGGGCCGATAGCACAGATACGCAGTATTTT.

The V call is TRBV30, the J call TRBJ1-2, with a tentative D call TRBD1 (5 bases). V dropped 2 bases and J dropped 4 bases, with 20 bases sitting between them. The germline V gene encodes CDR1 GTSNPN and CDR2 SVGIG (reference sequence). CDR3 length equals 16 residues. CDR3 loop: CAWSRGTTHHPYGYTF. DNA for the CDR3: TGTGCCTGGAGTCGGGGGACGACCCATCACCCCTATGGCTACACCTTC. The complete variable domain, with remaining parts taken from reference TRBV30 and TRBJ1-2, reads SQTIHQWPATLVQPVGSPLSLECTVEGTSNPNLYWYRQAAGRGLQLLFYSVGIGQISSEVPQNLSASRPQDRQFILSSKKLLLSDSGFYLCAWSRGTTHHPYGYTFGSGTRLTVV.

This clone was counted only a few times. Written as DNA, the CDR3 is TGTGCCAGCAACCGACGCGGATCAACTAATGAAAAACTGTTTTTT. Translating gives CASNRRGSTNEKLFF. V usage is TRBV5-6 and J usage is TRBJ1-4; no clear D. V gave up 6 bases and J gave up 0 bases, with 12 bases separating them. This CDR3 is built from 15 residues. Germline V gives CDR1 SGHDT, CDR2 YYEEEE.

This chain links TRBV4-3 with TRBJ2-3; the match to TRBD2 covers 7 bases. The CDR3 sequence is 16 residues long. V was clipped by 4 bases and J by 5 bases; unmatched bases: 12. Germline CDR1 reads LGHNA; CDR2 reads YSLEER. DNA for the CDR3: TGCGCCAGCAGCCTCGACGCTAGCGGCGTAGGAGATACGCAGTATTTT. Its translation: CASSLDASGVGDTQYF.

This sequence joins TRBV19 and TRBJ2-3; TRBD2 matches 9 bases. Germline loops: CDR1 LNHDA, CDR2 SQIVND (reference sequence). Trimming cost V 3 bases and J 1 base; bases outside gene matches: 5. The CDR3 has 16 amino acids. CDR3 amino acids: CASSILASGGTDTQYF. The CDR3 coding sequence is TGTGCCAGTAGTATCCTTGCTAGCGGGGGCACAGATACGCAGTATTTT.

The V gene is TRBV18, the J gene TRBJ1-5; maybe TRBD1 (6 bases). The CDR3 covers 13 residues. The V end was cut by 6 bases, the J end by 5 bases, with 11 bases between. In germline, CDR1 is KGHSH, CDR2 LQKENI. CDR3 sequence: CASSSDSHQPQHF. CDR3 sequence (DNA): TGTGCCAGCTCCTCGGACAGTCATCAGCCCCAGCATTTT.

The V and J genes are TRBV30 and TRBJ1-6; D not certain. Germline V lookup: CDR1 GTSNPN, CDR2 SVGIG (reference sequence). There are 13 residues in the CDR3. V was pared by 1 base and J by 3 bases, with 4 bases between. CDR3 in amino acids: CAWSDSYNSPLHF. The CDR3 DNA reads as TGTGCCTGGAGTGACAGCTATAATTCACCCCTCCACTTT.

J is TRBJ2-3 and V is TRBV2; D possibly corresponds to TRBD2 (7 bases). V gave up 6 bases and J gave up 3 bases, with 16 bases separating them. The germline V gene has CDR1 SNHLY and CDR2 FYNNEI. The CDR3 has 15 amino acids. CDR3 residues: CASSLRGGKTDTQYF. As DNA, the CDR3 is TGTGCCAGCAGCCTTAGGGGGGGCAAAACAGATACGCAGTATTTT. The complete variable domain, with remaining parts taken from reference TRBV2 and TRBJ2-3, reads EPEVTQTPSHQVTQMGQEVILRCVPISNHLYFYWYRQILGQKVEFLVSFYNNEISEKSEIFDDQFSVERPDGSNFTLKIRSTKLEDSAMYFCASSLRGGKTDTQYFGPGTRLTVL.

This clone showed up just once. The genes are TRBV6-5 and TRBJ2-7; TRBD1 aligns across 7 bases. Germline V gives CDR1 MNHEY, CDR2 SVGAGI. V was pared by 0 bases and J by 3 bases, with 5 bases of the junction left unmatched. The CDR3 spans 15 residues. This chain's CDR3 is CASSYSMSGGYEQYF. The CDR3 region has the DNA TGTGCCAGCAGTTACTCGATGTCAGGGGGCTACGAGCAGTACTTC.

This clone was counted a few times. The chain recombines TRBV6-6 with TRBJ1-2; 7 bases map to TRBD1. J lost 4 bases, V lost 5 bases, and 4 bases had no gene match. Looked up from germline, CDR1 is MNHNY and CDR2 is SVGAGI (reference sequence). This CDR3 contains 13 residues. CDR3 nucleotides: TGTGCCAGCAGTCCGGACAGGCTCTATGGCTACACCTTC. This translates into CASSPDRLYGYTF.

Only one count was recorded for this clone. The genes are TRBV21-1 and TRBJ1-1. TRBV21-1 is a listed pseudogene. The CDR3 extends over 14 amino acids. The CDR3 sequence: CASSKCDLETEAFF. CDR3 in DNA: TGTGCCAGCAGCAAATGTGACCTGGAGACTGAAGCTTTCTTT.

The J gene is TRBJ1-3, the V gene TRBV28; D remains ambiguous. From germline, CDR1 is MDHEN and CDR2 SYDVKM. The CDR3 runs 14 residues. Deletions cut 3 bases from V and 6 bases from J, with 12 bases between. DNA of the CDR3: TGTGCCAGCAGTTTCCGGGGATTTACAAACACCATATATTTT. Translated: CASSFRGFTNTIYF.

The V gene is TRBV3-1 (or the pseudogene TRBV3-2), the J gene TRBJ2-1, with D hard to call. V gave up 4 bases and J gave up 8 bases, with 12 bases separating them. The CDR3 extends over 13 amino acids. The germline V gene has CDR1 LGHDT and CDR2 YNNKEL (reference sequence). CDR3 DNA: TGTGCCAGCAGCCGCCCCACAGCCCATGAGCAGTTCTTC. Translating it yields CASSRPTAHEQFF.

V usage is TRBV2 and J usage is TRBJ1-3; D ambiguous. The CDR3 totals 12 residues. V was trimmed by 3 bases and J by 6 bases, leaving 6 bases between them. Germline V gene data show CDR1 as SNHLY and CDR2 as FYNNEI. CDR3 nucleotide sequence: TGTGCCAGCAGTGAGAGGGAAAACACCATATATTTT. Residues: CASSERENTIYF.

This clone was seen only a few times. For the CDR3, the DNA is TGTGCCAGCTCCAGAACGGGTTCCGGGGAGCTGTTTTTT. Its translation is CASSRTGSGELFF. The chain combines TRBV18 with TRBJ2-2, with no clear D. V was clipped by 6 bases and J by 6 bases, with 11 bases between them. The CDR3 extends over 13 amino acids. CDR1 and CDR2 (germline): KGHSH, LQKENI.

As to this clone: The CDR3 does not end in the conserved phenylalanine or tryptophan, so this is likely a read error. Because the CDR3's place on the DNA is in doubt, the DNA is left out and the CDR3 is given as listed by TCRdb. Here the CDR3 reads CSVEAPLTGGLI. The chain joins TRBV29-1 to TRBJ1-2. CDR1 SQVTM and CDR2 ANQGSEA come from the germline V gene. The CDR3 length equals 12 residues, ends included.

For the CDR3, the DNA is TGTGCCAGCACCACCGCCGGGACAGAAGCCTACGAGCAGTACTTC. Translated, it gives CASTTAGTEAYEQYF. This sequence joins TRBV7-9 and TRBJ2-7; 7 positions match TRBD1. The CDR3 spans 15 residues. After removal of 7 bases from V and 2 bases from J, the junction contained 11 bases not matched to a gene. Germline V gene sequence: CDR1 SEHNR, CDR2 FQNEAQ (reference sequence).

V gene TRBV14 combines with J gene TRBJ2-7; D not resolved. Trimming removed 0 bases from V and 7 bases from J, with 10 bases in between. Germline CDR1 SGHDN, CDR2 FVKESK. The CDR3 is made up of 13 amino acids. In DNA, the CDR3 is TGTGCCAGCAGCCAAGATTCCCGCCGGGAGCAGTACTTC. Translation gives CASSQDSRREQYF.

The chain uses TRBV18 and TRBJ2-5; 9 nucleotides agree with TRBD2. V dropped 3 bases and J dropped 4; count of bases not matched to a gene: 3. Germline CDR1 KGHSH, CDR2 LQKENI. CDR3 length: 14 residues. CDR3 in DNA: TGTGCCAGCTCACCTAGCGGGGGTGGAGAGACCCAGTACTTC. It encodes CASSPSGGGETQYF.

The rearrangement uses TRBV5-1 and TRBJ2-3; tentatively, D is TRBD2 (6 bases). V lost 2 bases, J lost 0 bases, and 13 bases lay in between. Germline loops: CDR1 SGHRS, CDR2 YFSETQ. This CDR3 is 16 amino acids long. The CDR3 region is CASSFGLARSTDTQYF. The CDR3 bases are TGCGCCAGCAGCTTTGGGCTAGCGAGAAGCACAGATACGCAGTATTTT.

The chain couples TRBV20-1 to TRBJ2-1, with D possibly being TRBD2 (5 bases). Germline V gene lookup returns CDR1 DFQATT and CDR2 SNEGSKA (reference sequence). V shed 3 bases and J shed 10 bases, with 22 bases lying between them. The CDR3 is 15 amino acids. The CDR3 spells CSASGPGIPFGEQFF. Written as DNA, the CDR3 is TGCAGTGCTAGTGGTCCCGGGATCCCATTTGGGGAGCAGTTCTTC.

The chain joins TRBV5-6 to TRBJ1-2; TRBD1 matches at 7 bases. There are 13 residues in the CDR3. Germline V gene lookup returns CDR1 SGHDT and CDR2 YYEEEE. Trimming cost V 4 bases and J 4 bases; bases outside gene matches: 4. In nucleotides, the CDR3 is TGTGCCAGCAGCCAGGGGGGCTCCTATGGCTACACCTTC. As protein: CASSQGGSYGYTF.

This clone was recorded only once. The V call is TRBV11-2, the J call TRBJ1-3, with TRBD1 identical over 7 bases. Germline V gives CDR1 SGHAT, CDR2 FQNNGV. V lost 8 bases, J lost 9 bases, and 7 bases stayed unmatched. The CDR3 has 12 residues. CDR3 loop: CASCRAGGTIYF. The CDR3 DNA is TGTGCCAGCTGCCGAGCAGGGGGCACCATATATTTT.

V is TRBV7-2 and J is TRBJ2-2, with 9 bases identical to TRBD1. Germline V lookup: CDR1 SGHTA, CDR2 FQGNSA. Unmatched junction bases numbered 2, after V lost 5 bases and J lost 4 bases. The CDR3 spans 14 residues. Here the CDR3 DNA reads TGTGCCAGCAGCACACAGGGGGCCACCGGGGAGCTGTTTTTT. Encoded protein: CASSTQGATGELFF.

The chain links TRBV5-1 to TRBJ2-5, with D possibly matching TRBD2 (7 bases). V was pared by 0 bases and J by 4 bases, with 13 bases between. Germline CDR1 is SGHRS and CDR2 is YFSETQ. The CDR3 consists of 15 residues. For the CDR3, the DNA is TGCGCCAGCAGCTTGGGTGGGGGGGCACGAGAGACCCAGTACTTC. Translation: CASSLGGGARETQYF.